This TCR beta chain came from a study of blood T cells in healthy people across ages. Study-level results: Expanded clonotype shifts may have been confounded, as the donors had an unknown CMV status. Those diversity estimates obtained from one million T cells were thought to be underestimates.

A second about 7 to 12 cycle PCR used barcoded and J-beta primers. TCRdb passed the 5' RACE reads through MiXCR, listing each CDR3 protein once. The sample holds hundreds of thousands of distinct CDR3 sequences; approximately 40% are singletons and the top ten take about 30%. The CDR3 consists of 15 residues. CDR1 and CDR2 (germline): SGHRS, YFSETQ. With 4 bases clipped from V and 2 bases from J, the junction kept 8 bases outside the gene matches. This clonotype was recorded at least ten times. The antigen is undetermined. The chain uses TRBV5-1 and TRBJ2-5; 7 nucleotides line up with TRBD2. The TCR was taken from a man older than 75 in good health. The specimen was blood. CDR3 in amino acids: CASSPGTNIQETQYF. As DNA, the CDR3 is TGCGCCAGCAGCCCGGGGACTAATATTCAAGAGACCCAGTACTTC.